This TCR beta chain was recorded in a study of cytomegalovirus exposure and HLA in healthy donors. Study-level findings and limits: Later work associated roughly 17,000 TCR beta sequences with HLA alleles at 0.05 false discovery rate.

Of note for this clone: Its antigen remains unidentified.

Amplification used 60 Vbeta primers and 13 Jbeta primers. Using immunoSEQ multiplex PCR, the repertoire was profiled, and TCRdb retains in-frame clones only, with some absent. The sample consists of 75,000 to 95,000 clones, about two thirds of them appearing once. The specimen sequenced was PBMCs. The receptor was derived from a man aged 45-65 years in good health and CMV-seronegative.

The CDR3 bases are TGTGCCAGCAGTGAGGGAGTGGGCAATCAGCCCCAGCATTTT. The encoded protein is CASSEGVGNQPQHF. The J gene is TRBJ1-5, the V gene TRBV6-1; D call uncertain. CDR1 and CDR2 from the germline V gene are MNHNS and SASEGT. This CDR3 has 14 amino acids. V dropped 3 bases and J dropped 2 bases, with 8 bases sitting between them.